This T cell receptor (beta chain) was obtained from a study of blood T cell repertoires in COVID-19. The overall study: Whether acute or convalescent, the COVID-19 samples came from the United States, Italy and Spain. Sources were T cells, B-cell-depleted T cells, or PBMCs; the material itself was cDNA or gDNA.

In the original workflow: Counts of nucleated cells, estimated from reference gene primer amplification, were obtained. Libraries were prepared by immunoSEQ multiplex PCR; TCRdb keeps only in-frame clonotypes and omits some of them. Clone size and the V and J calls come from that table; the DNA yielded D and trimming. The sample holds some 44,000 clones, around nine tenths seen once. Turning to this clone: Compared with germline, one end of the junction differs, possibly owing to a read error.

Germline V gene sequence: CDR1 MRHNA, CDR2 SNTAGT. The CDR3 consists of 13 residues. The receptor comes from a human donor in a cohort sampled during active COVID-19. Sequencing was done on a sample of peripheral blood. The chain employs TRBV6-4 and TRBJ1-6; D is uncertain. This CDR3 is CASSLSDNSPLHF. CDR3 DNA: TGTGCCAGCAGCCTCTCCGATAATTCACCCCTCCACTTT.